Below, 3 T cell receptor beta chains from the same sample are listed, as sequenced in a study of a mutant IDH1 vaccine in newly diagnosed glioma. Time point in this sample: week 35, safety follow-up. It was 300 ug of mutant IDH1 20-mer peptide that made up each vaccine dose, given with topical imiquimod. These receptors lack a known antigen. This table comes from immunoSEQ multiplex PCR, and its TCRdb copy is limited to in-frame clones, with some not included. Of 45,000 to 50,000 clones listed, approximately 90% were seen once; the top ten hold around 5.7%. Sample: PBMCs, taken from a glioma patient whose treatment included an IDH1 peptide vaccine. These receptors all come from a woman aged 40 to 50 with glioma.

The rearrangement joins TRBV18 to TRBJ2-4, with D perhaps matching TRBD1 or TRBD2 (6 bases each). Trimming cost V 3 bases and J 5 bases, with 20 bases left between them. CDR1 and CDR2 (germline): KGHSH, LQKENI. There are 17 residues in the CDR3. The CDR3, as DNA: TGTGCCAGCTCACCCCGACAGGAGGGGAAAAGGGAAAACATTCAGTACTTC. This encodes CASSPRQEGKRENIQYF.

The J gene is TRBJ2-3, the V gene TRBV5-1, with 9 bases that match TRBD2. The CDR3 loop spans 15 amino acids. The ends lost 5 bases at V and 1 base at J; junction bases unmatched: 5. CDR1 SGHRS and CDR2 YFSETQ come from the germline V gene. The DNA for the CDR3 is TGCGCCAGCAGACTAATAGCGGGGGGCACAGATACGCAGTATTTT. As protein: CASRLIAGGTDTQYF.

The genes are TRBV30 and TRBJ2-1; 14 bases map to TRBD2. V lost 3 bases, J lost 13 bases, and 8 bases stayed unmatched. The CDR3 is made up of 14 amino acids. Germline V gene lookup returns CDR1 GTSNPN and CDR2 SVGIG (reference sequence). The CDR3 loop reads CAWSPGLAGVNQFF. CDR3 DNA: TGTGCCTGGAGCCCGGGACTAGCGGGAGTGAATCAGTTCTTC.